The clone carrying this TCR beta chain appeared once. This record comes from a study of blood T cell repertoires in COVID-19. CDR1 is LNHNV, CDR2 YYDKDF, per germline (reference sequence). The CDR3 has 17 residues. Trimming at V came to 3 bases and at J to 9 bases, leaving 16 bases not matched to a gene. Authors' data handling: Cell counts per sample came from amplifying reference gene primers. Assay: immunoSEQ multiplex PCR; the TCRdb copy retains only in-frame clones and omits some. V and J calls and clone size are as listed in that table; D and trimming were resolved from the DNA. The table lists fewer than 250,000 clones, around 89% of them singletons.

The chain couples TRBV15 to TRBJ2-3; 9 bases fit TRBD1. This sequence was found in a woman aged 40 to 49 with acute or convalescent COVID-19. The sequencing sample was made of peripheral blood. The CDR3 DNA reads TGTGCCACCAGCAGGCCGAGGACAGGGGACTCCGGGGTAACGCAGTATTTT. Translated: CATSRPRTGDSGVTQYF.